These 25 T cell receptor beta chains originate from one sample sequenced in a study of T cell responses to AZD1222 COVID-19 vaccine. This table comes from immunoSEQ multiplex PCR, and its TCRdb copy is limited to in-frame clones, with some not included. The table shows roughly 70,000 clones, with approximately 90% occurring only once. Sequencing used peripheral blood, obtained 28 days after the second AZD1222 dose. All receptors derive from an adult who received the AZD1222 COVID-19 vaccine.

This clone has just one count. The chain joins TRBV7-9 to TRBJ1-5; no clear D gene. CDR1 and CDR2 from the germline V gene are SEHNR and FQNEAQ (reference sequence). The CDR3 is 14 residues long. Trimming shortened V by 5 bases and J by 7 bases, and 15 bases separated the two germline ends. The CDR3 nucleotides read TGTGCCAGCAGCCCCGACTGGGCGGGACAGCCCCAGCATTTT. Translating gives CASSPDWAGQPQHF.

The genes are TRBV7-9 and TRBJ2-5, with D perhaps given as TRBD1 or TRBD2 (5 bases each). V lost 4 bases to trimming and J lost 3 bases, with 15 bases between them. Germline lookup yields CDR1 SEHNR and CDR2 FQNEAQ (reference sequence). This CDR3 spans 15 amino acids. The CDR3 sequence: CASSSSWGIEETQYF. The DNA for the CDR3 is TGTGCCAGCAGCTCCTCATGGGGGATCGAAGAGACCCAGTACTTC.

The CDR3 nucleotides are TGTGCCAGCAGCTTAGACGGCAGGCTGAACACTGAAGCTTTCTTT. Translation gives CASSLDGRLNTEAFF. The chain combines TRBV7-6 with TRBJ1-1; D unclear. Germline assignment: CDR1 SGHVS and CDR2 FNYEAQ. The CDR3 is 15 amino acids. V shed 1 base and J shed 0 bases, with 9 bases lying between them. The variable domain in full, completed from reference TRBV7-6 and TRBJ1-1, reads GAGVSQSPRYKVTKRGQDVALRCDPISGHVSLYWYRQALGQGPEFLTYFNYEAQQDKSGLPNDRFSAERPEGSISTLTIQRTEQRDSAMYRCASSLDGRLNTEAFFGQGTRLTVV.

V is TRBV13 and J is TRBJ2-7; a possible D gene is TRBD1 (8 bases). The CDR3 consists of 15 residues. CDR1 is PRHDT, CDR2 FYEKMQ, per germline (reference sequence). Deletions cut 4 bases from V and 3 bases from J, with 16 bases between. DNA of the CDR3: TGTGCCAGCAGCTCTGGACAGGGAGGGGGCTACGAGCAGTACTTC. Its protein product is CASSSGQGGGYEQYF.

V is TRBV25-1 and J is TRBJ1-2; D gene uncertain. V was cut by 3 bases and J by 5 bases, with 13 bases left in between. Germline assignment: CDR1 MGHDK and CDR2 SYGVNS. The CDR3 covers 14 residues. The CDR3 reads CASSDGGIAYGYTF. For the CDR3, the DNA is TGTGCCAGCAGTGACGGCGGAATTGCGTATGGCTACACCTTC.

The chain uses TRBV19 and TRBJ1-6; 10 bases agree with TRBD1. The junction had 10 bases not matched to a gene; V was cut back by 6 bases and J by 8 bases. CDR1 and CDR2 (germline): LNHDA, SQIVND (reference sequence). The CDR3 loop spans 16 amino acids. The CDR3 coding sequence is TGTGCCAGTAGGAGACAGGGGGCAGGCGCTTATTCACCCCTCCACTTT. Residues: CASRRQGAGAYSPLHF.

The V call is TRBV21-1, the J call TRBJ2-7. TRBV21-1 is a pseudogene segment. This CDR3 comprises 12 residues. The CDR3 region is CARGVGPSEQYF. The CDR3 DNA reads as TGTGCCAGGGGGGTTGGGCCCAGCGAGCAGTACTTC.

The chain has TRBV5-1 and TRBJ1-1, with 10 bases matching TRBD1. CDR1 SGHRS and CDR2 YFSETQ come from the germline V gene. The CDR3 sequence is 14 residues long. The V and J ends lost 6 bases and 5 bases, in that order; junction bases with no gene match: 7. Here the CDR3 reads CASKMTGGLTEAFF. As DNA, the CDR3 is TGCGCCAGCAAAATGACAGGGGGCTTAACTGAAGCTTTCTTT.

The V call is TRBV19, the J call TRBJ1-5; 10 bases are shared with TRBD1. Germline V gives CDR1 LNHDA, CDR2 SQIVND (reference sequence). The CDR3 is 14 residues long. V gave up 9 bases and J gave up 1 base; unmatched junction bases: 3. CDR3 nucleotides: TGTGCCAGCGGGACAGGGGTGAGCAATCAGCCCCAGCATTTT. Translation gives CASGTGVSNQPQHF.

The chain joins TRBV21-1 to TRBJ1-1; the table names TRBD1, a call not compared with the DNA. TRBV21-1 is a recognized pseudogene. The CDR3 extends over 15 amino acids. The CDR3, as DNA: TGTGCCAGCAGCAACATAACAGGGCGGAACACTGAAGCTTTCTTT. It is translated as CASSNITGRNTEAFF.

This clone came up once. V and J are TRBV5-4 and TRBJ1-2, with D unclear. The CDR3 is 11 amino acids. Germline V lookup: CDR1 SGHNT, CDR2 YYREEE (reference sequence). V lost 2 bases and J 4 bases, leaving 3 bases between the germline ends. CDR3 sequence: CASSFGYGYTF. In nucleotides, the CDR3 is TGTGCCAGCAGCTTTGGCTATGGCTACACCTTC.

The chain uses TRBV9 and TRBJ1-1; no reliable D call. Germline V gene lookup returns CDR1 SGDLS and CDR2 YYNGEE. V dropped 0 bases and J dropped 3 bases, with 6 bases sitting between them. The CDR3 sequence is 13 residues long. CDR3 amino acids: CASSVERYTEAFF. The CDR3 region has the DNA TGTGCCAGCAGCGTAGAGCGGTACACTGAAGCTTTCTTT.

The chain combines TRBV6-1 with TRBJ1-2; 7 bases fit TRBD1. V was clipped by 6 bases and J by 4 bases; unmatched bases: 5. This CDR3 is 13 amino acids long. Germline CDR1 MNHNS, CDR2 SASEGT. This chain's CDR3 is CASSPGQSYGYTF. As DNA, the CDR3 is TGTGCCAGCAGCCCGGGACAGAGCTATGGCTACACCTTC.

The chain is built from TRBV10-2 and TRBJ2-7, with D perhaps matching TRBD1 (6 bases). Trimming cost V 6 bases and J 0 bases, with 9 bases left between them. CDR1 and CDR2 (germline): WSHSY, SAAADI. The CDR3 is made up of 13 amino acids. As DNA, the CDR3 is TGCGCCAGCAGCGGACAGAGCTCCTACGAGCAGTACTTC. Translation: CASSGQSSYEQYF.

This clone was counted once. The chain uses TRBV29-1 and TRBJ2-3, with 8 bases fitting TRBD1. V lost 6 bases and J lost 10; bases outside the gene matches: 9. Germline CDR1 is SQVTM and CDR2 is ANQGSEA. The CDR3 covers 12 residues. The CDR3 bases are TGCAGCGTGTGGAATCAGGGGGCTTCGCAGTATTTT. This codes for CSVWNQGASQYF.

As to this clone: Other DNA sequences from this sample encode an identical CDR3 as well. The chain couples TRBV12-3 or TRBV12-4 to TRBJ1-3; D uncertain. Trimming removed 6 bases at V and 0 bases at J, with 3 bases between. The CDR3 runs to 12 residues. CDR3 in amino acids: CASSPSGNTIYF. The CDR3 DNA is TGTGCCAGCAGCCCCTCTGGAAACACCATATATTTT.

This clone was counted once. The V call is TRBV14, the J call TRBJ2-7; the D is unclear. Deletions cut 4 bases from V and 0 bases from J, with 16 bases between. The CDR3 consists of 16 residues. The germline V gene encodes CDR1 SGHDN and CDR2 FVKESK. The CDR3 sequence is CASSPLPTGISYEQYF. The CDR3 nucleotides read TGTGCCAGCAGCCCTCTCCCAACTGGGATCTCCTACGAGCAGTACTTC.

The rearrangement joins TRBV12-3 or TRBV12-4 to TRBJ2-1; D not resolved. This CDR3 is built from 12 residues. V was trimmed by 4 bases and J by 9 bases, leaving 10 bases between them. The CDR3 spells CASSSRRIEQFF. In DNA form, the CDR3 reads TGTGCCAGCAGTTCTAGACGCATTGAGCAGTTCTTC.

The V gene is TRBV6-5, the J gene TRBJ2-1, with 11 nucleotides matching TRBD1. Trimming removed 8 bases from V and 9 bases from J; junction bases left unmatched: 12. This CDR3 contains 15 residues. Germline CDR1 reads MNHEY; CDR2 reads SVGAGI. The CDR3 loop reads CASLSRDRGFSEQFF. CDR3 coding DNA: TGTGCCAGCCTATCCCGGGACAGGGGGTTCAGTGAGCAGTTCTTC.

For the CDR3, the DNA is TGTGCTAGTGGTTTGAGGACTAGCACCACTGATAACAATGAGCAGTTCTTC. Residues: CASGLRTSTTDNNEQFF. The rearrangement links TRBV12-5 to TRBJ2-1; 8 nucleotides match TRBD2. Germline V lookup: CDR1 LGHNT, CDR2 FRNRAP. The CDR3 length is 17 residues. After removal of 2 bases from V and 5 bases from J, the junction contained 11 bases not matched to a gene.

V and J are TRBV6-6 and TRBJ1-5; D unclear. CDR3 length: 13 amino acids. The V end lost 6 bases, the J end lost 3 bases, and 9 bases lay between the germline ends. Germline CDR1 and CDR2: MNHNY and SVGAGI (reference sequence). The CDR3 is CASRGAYNQPQHF. Here the CDR3 DNA reads TGTGCCAGCAGGGGCGCCTACAATCAGCCCCAGCATTTT.

V gene TRBV12-3 or TRBV12-4 combines with J gene TRBJ1-2; D ambiguous. This CDR3 is 13 amino acids long. Between the trimmed V and J ends, which lost 8 bases and 1 base, there was a span of 11 bases. CDR3 sequence: CASLGLFNYGYTF. For the CDR3, the DNA is TGTGCCAGCCTCGGACTGTTTAACTATGGCTACACCTTC.

A few counts support this clone. The chain carries TRBV5-1 and TRBJ2-6; unclear D gene. V was shortened by 4 bases and J by 0 bases, with 8 bases between the two germline ends. The germline CDR1 and CDR2 sequences are SGHRS and YFSETQ. The CDR3 extends over 15 amino acids. The CDR3 loop reads CASSPGRSGANVLTF. The CDR3 bases are TGCGCCAGCAGCCCAGGCCGCTCTGGGGCCAACGTCCTGACTTTC.

V usage is TRBV9 and J usage is TRBJ1-2, with 10 bases matching TRBD1. Per germline, CDR1 SGDLS and CDR2 YYNGEE. The CDR3 has 13 residues. The trim removed 4 bases at V and 8 bases at J, leaving 5 bases unmatched. The CDR3 here is CASSTGTGDGYTF. In DNA form, the CDR3 reads TGTGCCAGCAGCACCGGGACAGGGGACGGCTACACCTTC.

This clone was observed a single time. The chain is built from TRBV6-6 and TRBJ1-5; D is possibly TRBD1 (5 bases). Germline-derived CDR1 and CDR2 are MNHNY and SVGAGI (reference sequence). The ends were cut back, 6 bases at V and 7 bases at J, with 16 bases in the middle. CDR3 length: 14 residues. The CDR3 region has the DNA TGTGCCAGCAGCGAAACGGGGGTTGGCCAGCCCCAGCATTTT. This sequence encodes CASSETGVGQPQHF.